The rows below give T cell receptor beta chains drawn from one sample of a study of blood T cell repertoires in COVID-19. The protocol was immunoSEQ multiplex PCR, while the TCRdb copy is restricted to in-frame clones and leaves out a portion. The repertoire holds approximately 85,000 clones, with approximately 75% as singletons. Sequencing input: peripheral blood. These receptors originate from a human donor in a cohort sampled during active COVID-19. Each CDR3 is given with its conserved first and last residue. A D gene is named only where the DNA matches it firmly. Size is omitted from some rows. Given values are once, few, many or a class for expanded clones.

clone_size: -
d_call: -
j_call: TRBJ2-7
v_call: TRBV7-2
cdr3_nt: TGTGCCAGCAGCTCGCAGACAGGACACGAGCAGTACTTC
cdr3_aa: CASSSQTGHEQYF

clone_size: -
d_call: -
j_call: TRBJ1-5
v_call: TRBV11-2
cdr3_nt: TGTGCCAGCAGCTTATTTCCGGGGGGACATCAGCCCCAGCATTTT
cdr3_aa: CASSLFPGGHQPQHF

clone_size: -
d_call: -
j_call: TRBJ2-1
v_call: TRBV7-3
cdr3_nt: TGTGCCAGCAGCTTGGGGACTGGGAATGAGCAGTTCTTC
cdr3_aa: CASSLGTGNEQFF

clone_size: -
d_call: -
j_call: TRBJ1-2
v_call: TRBV7-2
cdr3_nt: TGTGCCAGCAGCCTAGAGGCGTTACGGGGGTATGGCTACACCTTC
cdr3_aa: CASSLEALRGYGYTF

clone_size: -
d_call: -
j_call: TRBJ1-1
v_call: TRBV5-5
cdr3_nt: TGTGCCAGCAGGCAGGGTTCGGGAGCTGAAGCTTTCTTT
cdr3_aa: CASRQGSGAEAFF

clone_size: -
d_call: -
j_call: TRBJ2-1
v_call: TRBV5-1
cdr3_nt: TGCGCCAGCAGCTTGGGAGGAAACCCGATCAATGAGCAGTTCTTC
cdr3_aa: CASSLGGNPINEQFF

clone_size: -
d_call: -
j_call: TRBJ2-5
v_call: TRBV6-2/TRBV6-3
cdr3_nt: TGTGCCAGCAGTGGAGGCCAAGAGACCCAGTACTTC
cdr3_aa: CASSGGQETQYF

clone_size: -
d_call: -
j_call: TRBJ2-5
v_call: TRBV5-1
cdr3_nt: TGCGCCAGCAGCTTGGGGTTCGGGACAAAGCAAGAGACCCAGTACTTC
cdr3_aa: CASSLGFGTKQETQYF

clone_size: -
d_call: -
j_call: TRBJ2-1
v_call: TRBV5-1
cdr3_nt: TGCGCCAGCAGCTTGGGGGCTAGCGGGTGGGACAGCTCCTACAATGAGCAGTTCTTC
cdr3_aa: CASSLGASGWDSSYNEQFF

clone_size: -
d_call: -
j_call: TRBJ1-1
v_call: TRBV2
cdr3_nt: TGTGCCAGCAGTGAAGAGAGAGGGAACACTGAAGCTTTCTTT
cdr3_aa: CASSEERGNTEAFF

clone_size: once
d_call: TRBD1
j_call: TRBJ1-4
v_call: TRBV19
cdr3_nt: TGTGCCAGTAGTATACAGGGGGGAATAGGAAAAACTGTTTTT
cdr3_aa: CASSIQGGIGKTVF

clone_size: -
d_call: TRBD2
j_call: TRBJ2-3
v_call: TRBV6-2/TRBV6-3
cdr3_nt: TGTGCCAGCAGTTCTAGCGGGGTGATCACAGATACGCAGTATTTT
cdr3_aa: CASSSSGVITDTQYF

clone_size: -
d_call: -
j_call: TRBJ1-3
v_call: TRBV11-3
cdr3_nt: TGTGCCAGCAGCGCCGGGGGGCTATCTGGAAACACCATATATTTT
cdr3_aa: CASSAGGLSGNTIYF